The 24 T cell receptor beta chains below come from one sample, sequenced in a study of T cells in Graves' hyperthyroidism and ophthalmopathy. The source material, RNA transcripts, was used to amplify TCR beta CDR3 regions. A first-round RT-PCR of the TCR CDR3 used the HTBI primer set. TCRdb re-analysed the multiplex PCR reads in MiXCR, keeping a single row per CDR3 protein. Among approximately 690,000 distinct CDR3 sequences, around 20% were seen once, and the ten largest hold 30% to 40%. The sample comprised blood. The origin of the receptors is a young man with Graves' ophthalmopathy.

This clonotype came up many times. The chain is built from TRBV5-1 and TRBJ2-7, with unresolved D. In germline, CDR1 is SGHRS, CDR2 YFSETQ. The CDR3 consists of 12 residues. Trimming shortened V by 4 bases and J by 8 bases, and 13 bases separated the two germline ends. The CDR3 DNA is TGCGCCAGCAGCGTATACCCGTATCAGCAGTACTTC. This codes for CASSVYPYQQYF.

This clonotype has a handful of counts. The chain uses TRBV6-6 and TRBJ1-2; D is uncertain. Trimming took off 2 bases at V and 9 bases at J, with 16 bases between the two ends. The CDR3 consists of 14 residues. Germline CDR1 MNHNY, CDR2 SVGAGI (reference sequence). The CDR3 loop reads CASSYGRVLGSYTF. CDR3 sequence (DNA): TGTGCCAGCAGTTACGGCCGGGTCCTTGGAAGCTACACCTTC.

This clonotype turned up a few times. The chain links TRBV27 to TRBJ1-6; D may be TRBD1 (5 bases). V lost 2 bases and J 2 bases, leaving 10 bases between the germline ends. There are 16 residues in the CDR3. In germline, CDR1 is MNHEY, CDR2 SMNVEV (reference sequence). DNA of the CDR3: TGTGCCAGCAGTTTAAGGGGCGCCACCTATAATTCACCCCTCCACTTT. Its translation is CASSLRGATYNSPLHF.

As regards this clonotype: Given the absence of the conserved phenylalanine or tryptophan at the CDR3 end, a read error is likely. Here the CDR3 DNA reads TGTGCCAGCAGCCAAGTGAACAGCAATTCACCCCTCCACCTT. It codes for CASSQVNSNSPLHL. The gene calls are TRBV3-1 and TRBJ1-6; the D is unclear. V was shortened by 1 base and J by 7 bases, with 8 bases between the two germline ends. The CDR3 contains 14 residues. Germline V gene data show CDR1 as LGHDT and CDR2 as YNNKEL (reference sequence).

This clonotype was seen many times. V is TRBV28 and J is TRBJ1-5, with D perhaps matching TRBD1 (5 bases). The CDR3 is 14 amino acids. From germline, CDR1 is MDHEN and CDR2 SYDVKM. V lost 2 bases, J lost 9 bases, and 14 bases lay in between. The CDR3 loop is CASSLNRGLGPQHF. Here the CDR3 DNA reads TGTGCCAGCAGTTTAAATCGGGGGTTAGGGCCCCAGCATTTT.

The chain has TRBV6-2 or TRBV6-3 and TRBJ2-3; no firm D call. The length of the CDR3 is 14 residues. The germline V gene has CDR1 MNHEY and CDR2 SVGEGT. The germline V and J ends were trimmed by 5 bases and 2 bases, with 11 bases remaining between them. The CDR3 DNA reads as TGTGCCAGCAGTACCGGACGGTTCACAGATACGCAGTATTTT. Translated: CASSTGRFTDTQYF.

The V call is TRBV18, the J call TRBJ2-5; TRBD1 aligns across 7 bases. The CDR3 consists of 15 residues. V lost 4 bases to trimming and J lost 7 bases; unmatched junction nucleotides: 12. Germline V lookup: CDR1 KGHSH, CDR2 LQKENI. CDR3 protein: CASSQLTGWKGTQYF. CDR3 in DNA: TGTGCCAGCTCACAGTTGACAGGGTGGAAAGGGACCCAGTACTTC.

The chain combines TRBV9 with TRBJ2-3, with TRBD1 as a possible D gene (6 bases). V gave up 3 bases and J gave up 0 bases, with 17 bases separating them. Per the germline V gene, CDR1 is SGDLS and CDR2 is YYNGEE. The CDR3 runs to 17 residues. The CDR3 nucleotides are TGTGCCAGCAGCGCCGTTATGACAGGCCTTAGCACAGATACGCAGTATTTT. This encodes CASSAVMTGLSTDTQYF.

This chain connects TRBV20-1 to TRBJ2-3, with a possible D match to TRBD2 (5 bases). This CDR3 is built from 15 residues. Germline values: CDR1 DFQATT, CDR2 SNEGSKA (reference sequence). V lost 0 bases and J lost 0, with 10 bases in between. DNA for the CDR3: TGCAGTGCTAGAGATTTTCGGGGTAGCACAGATACGCAGTATTTT. Amino acids: CSARDFRGSTDTQYF.

This chain uses TRBV29-1 with TRBJ1-1; D not certain. The CDR3 sequence is 14 residues long. V lost 1 base to trimming and J lost 1 base, with 10 bases between them. Germline lookup yields CDR1 SQVTM and CDR2 ANQGSEA. CDR3 protein: CSVEVEAANTEAFF. Written as DNA, the CDR3 is TGCAGCGTTGAAGTCGAGGCAGCGAACACTGAAGCTTTCTTT. Using reference TRBV29-1 and TRBJ1-1 for the parts outside the CDR3, the full variable domain is SAVISQKPSRDICQRGTSLTIQCQVDSQVTMMFWYRQQPGQSLTLIATANQGSEATYESGFVIDKFPISRPNLTFSTLTVSNMSPEDSSIYLCSVEVEAANTEAFFGQGTRLTVV.

This clonotype was seen only a few times. The chain couples TRBV20-1 to TRBJ2-2; D not certain. Germline V gene sequence: CDR1 DFQATT, CDR2 SNEGSKA (reference sequence). The CDR3 extends over 12 amino acids. V was clipped by 5 bases and J by 1 base, with 5 bases between them. CDR3 nucleotide sequence: TGCAGTGCTTCTGAGAACACCGGGGAGCTGTTTTTT. It yields the protein CSASENTGELFF.

This clonotype was observed a few times. The chain couples TRBV9 to TRBJ2-7; 10 bases are shared with TRBD2. The J segment lost 5 bases and the V segment lost 2 bases, leaving 10 bases of the junction unmatched. Germline V gene lookup returns CDR1 SGDLS and CDR2 YYNGEE. The CDR3 runs 16 residues. The CDR3 bases are TGTGCCAGCAGCGTGGCAGCGGGAGGGCCCTCAGACGAGCAGTACTTC. Encoded protein: CASSVAAGGPSDEQYF.

The chain recombines TRBV27 with TRBJ1-2; 8 bases agree with TRBD1. The germline CDR1 and CDR2 sequences are MNHEY and SMNVEV (reference sequence). V was pared by 6 bases and J by 8 bases, with 8 bases of the junction left unmatched. The CDR3 is 13 residues long. The CDR3 sequence is CASRFGQGRGYTF. The CDR3 DNA sequence: TGTGCCAGCAGATTTGGACAGGGTCGAGGCTACACCTTC.

This clonotype turned up a few times. V usage is TRBV12-3 or TRBV12-4 and J usage is TRBJ1-1; 11 nucleotides align to TRBD1. CDR3 length: 14 residues. V lost 6 bases to trimming and J lost 5 bases; unmatched junction nucleotides: 5. The CDR3 is CASRGTGGKTEAFF. CDR3 bases: TGTGCCAGCAGGGGGACAGGGGGTAAAACTGAAGCTTTCTTT.

The CDR3 bases are TGCAGTGCTGGCACGACAGCTTATAATGAAAAACTGTTTTTT. Amino acids: CSAGTTAYNEKLFF. The chain uses TRBV20-1 and TRBJ1-4, with a weak D call TRBD1 (5 bases). Per germline, CDR1 DFQATT and CDR2 SNEGSKA (reference sequence). The CDR3 runs to 14 residues. V lost 5 bases and J 4 bases, leaving 14 bases between the germline ends.

This chain connects TRBV10-3 to TRBJ1-5; D remains unclear. The CDR3 totals 12 residues. Germline CDR1 and CDR2: ENHRY and SYGVKD. The germline V and J ends were trimmed by 6 bases and 5 bases, with 8 bases remaining between them. The CDR3 here is CAISGEDQPQHF. The CDR3 nucleotides are TGTGCCATCAGCGGAGAGGATCAGCCCCAGCATTTT.

This chain links TRBV5-6 with TRBJ2-1, with 10 bases fitting TRBD2. CDR1 SGHDT and CDR2 YYEEEE come from the germline V gene. Trimming took 2 bases from V and 6 from J; bases not matched to a gene: 5. This CDR3 contains 15 residues. The CDR3 loop is CASSFPSGSFNEQFF. DNA of the CDR3: TGTGCCAGCAGCTTCCCTAGCGGGAGTTTCAATGAGCAGTTCTTC.

CDR3 region: CAWSVEARGPGNTIYF. The CDR3 region has the DNA TGTGCCTGGAGTGTCGAGGCAAGGGGCCCTGGAAACACCATATATTTT. The V and J genes are TRBV30 and TRBJ1-3; TRBD1 is a possible D gene (5 bases). Trimming removed 0 bases at V and 2 bases at J, with 14 bases between. The CDR3 loop spans 16 amino acids. From germline, CDR1 is GTSNPN and CDR2 SVGIG (reference sequence).

This clonotype was observed many times. This chain connects TRBV12-3 or TRBV12-4 to TRBJ2-2, with D maybe TRBD1 (6 bases). This CDR3 region has 18 residues. V was pared by 2 bases and J by 3 bases, with 19 bases between. The CDR3 DNA reads as TGTGCCAGCAGTTTATCTGCGACACGACAGGAGTACACCGGGGAGCTGTTTTTT. Translation: CASSLSATRQEYTGELFF.

This clonotype showed up just a few times. V and J are TRBV5-1 and TRBJ1-1, with 11 positions matching TRBD1. Trimming took 4 bases from V and 8 from J; bases not matched to a gene: 4. Germline V gene lookup returns CDR1 SGHRS and CDR2 YFSETQ. The CDR3 is 13 amino acids. Here the CDR3 reads CASSQDRGREAFF. The CDR3 bases are TGCGCCAGCAGCCAGGACAGGGGGCGGGAAGCTTTCTTT. The complete variable domain, with remaining parts taken from reference TRBV5-1 and TRBJ1-1, reads KAGVTQTPRYLIKTRGQQVTLSCSPISGHRSVSWYQQTPGQGLQFLFEYFSETQRNKGNFPGRFSGRQFSNSRSEMNVSTLELGDSALYLCASSQDRGREAFFGQGTRLTVV.

The chain couples TRBV28 to TRBJ2-6; possibly TRBD1 for D (6 bases). Germline CDR1 MDHEN, CDR2 SYDVKM. Deletions cut 5 bases from V and 2 bases from J, with 16 bases between. The CDR3 sequence is 17 residues long. CDR3 sequence reads: CASSLQYRAAGANVLTF. The DNA for the CDR3 is TGTGCCAGCAGTCTCCAATACAGGGCGGCTGGGGCCAACGTCCTGACTTTC.

This clonotype was recorded at least ten times. The chain is built from TRBV11-1 and TRBJ2-3; 13 bases match TRBD2. The CDR3 runs to 14 residues. Germline V lookup: CDR1 SGHAT, CDR2 FQDESV (reference sequence). Unmatched junction bases numbered 2, after V lost 4 bases and J lost 7 bases. DNA for the CDR3: TGTGCCAGCAGCTGGACTAGCGGGAGCCATACGCAGTATTTT. Protein product: CASSWTSGSHTQYF.

This clonotype was detected only a few times. The rearrangement joins TRBV9 to TRBJ1-5; tentatively, D is TRBD1 (5 bases). The CDR3 spans 12 residues. Germline V gene sequence: CDR1 SGDLS, CDR2 YYNGEE. V gave up 5 bases and J gave up 5 bases, with 8 bases separating them. The CDR3 region has the DNA TGTGCCAGCAGGCAGACAGATCAGCCCCAGCATTTT. It is translated as CASRQTDQPQHF. Full variable domain (rest looked up from reference TRBV9 and TRBJ1-5): DSGVTQTPKHLITATGQRVTLRCSPRSGDLSVYWYQQSLDQGLQFLIQYYNGEERAKGNILERFSAQQFPDLHSELNLSSLELGDSALYFCASRQTDQPQHFGDGTRLSIL.

The gene calls are TRBV7-2 and TRBJ2-1; no clear D gene. Looked up from germline, CDR1 is SGHTA and CDR2 is FQGNSA. The CDR3 is made up of 14 amino acids. The V end was cut by 0 bases, the J end by 5 bases, with 8 bases between. The CDR3 sequence is CASSLASSNNEQFF. CDR3 DNA: TGTGCCAGCAGCTTAGCTAGCTCGAACAATGAGCAGTTCTTC.